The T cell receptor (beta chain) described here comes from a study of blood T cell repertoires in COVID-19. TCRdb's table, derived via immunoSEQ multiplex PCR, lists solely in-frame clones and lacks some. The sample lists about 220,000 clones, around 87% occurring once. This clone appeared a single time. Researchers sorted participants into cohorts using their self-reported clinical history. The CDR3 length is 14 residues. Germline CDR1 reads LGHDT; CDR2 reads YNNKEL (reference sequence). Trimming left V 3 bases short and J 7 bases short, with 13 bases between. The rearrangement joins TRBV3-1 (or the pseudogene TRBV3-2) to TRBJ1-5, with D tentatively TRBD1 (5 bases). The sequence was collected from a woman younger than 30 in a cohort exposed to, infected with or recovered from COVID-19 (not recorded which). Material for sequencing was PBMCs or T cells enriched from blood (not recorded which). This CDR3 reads CASSHGGRDQPQHF. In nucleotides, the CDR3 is TGTGCCAGCAGCCACGGCGGGCGGGACCAGCCCCAGCATTTT.